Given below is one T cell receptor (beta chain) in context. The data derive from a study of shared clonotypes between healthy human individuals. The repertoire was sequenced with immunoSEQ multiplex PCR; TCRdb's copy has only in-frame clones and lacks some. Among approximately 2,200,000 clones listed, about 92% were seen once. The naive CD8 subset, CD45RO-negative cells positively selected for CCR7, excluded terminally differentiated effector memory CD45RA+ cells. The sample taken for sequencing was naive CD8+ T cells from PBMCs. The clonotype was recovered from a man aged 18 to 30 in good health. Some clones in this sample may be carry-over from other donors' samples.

CDR3: CASSHHPTENTEAFF. CDR3 sequence (DNA): TGCGCCAGCAGCCACCACCCGACCGAGAACACTGAAGCTTTCTTT. The chain employs TRBV4-1 and TRBJ1-1; D is unresolved. V was pared by 3 bases and J by 1 base, with 12 bases between. The germline V gene encodes CDR1 MGHRA and CDR2 YSYEKL. The CDR3 runs 15 residues.